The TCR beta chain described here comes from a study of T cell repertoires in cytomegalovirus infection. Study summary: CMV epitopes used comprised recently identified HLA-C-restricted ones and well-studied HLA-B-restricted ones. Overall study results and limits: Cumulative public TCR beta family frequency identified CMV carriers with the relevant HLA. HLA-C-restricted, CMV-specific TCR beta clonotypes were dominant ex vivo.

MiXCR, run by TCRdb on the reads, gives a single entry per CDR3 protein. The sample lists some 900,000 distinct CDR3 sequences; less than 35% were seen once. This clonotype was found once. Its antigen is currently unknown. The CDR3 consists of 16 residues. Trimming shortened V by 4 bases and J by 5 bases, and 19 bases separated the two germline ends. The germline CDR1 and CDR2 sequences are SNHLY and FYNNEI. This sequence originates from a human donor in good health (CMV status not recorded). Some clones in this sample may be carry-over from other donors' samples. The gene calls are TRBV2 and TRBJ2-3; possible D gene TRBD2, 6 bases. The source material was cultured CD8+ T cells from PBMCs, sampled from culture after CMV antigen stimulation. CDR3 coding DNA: TGTGCCAGCAGTGTAGTCAAGGGGACTGCTCTAGATACGCAGTATTTT. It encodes CASSVVKGTALDTQYF.